This TCR beta chain was sequenced for a study of T-cell reconstitution after alpha-beta-depleted transplantation in children. Points from the study as a whole: Several hundred expanded graft clones reportedly were the source of alpha-beta T cells about two months after transplant. The study traced high day-60 TCRbeta diversity in some patients to surviving recipient T cells and thymic progenitors. Among T cells one year after transplant, newly produced cells accounted for most counts and diversity.

CDR1 SQVTM and CDR2 ANQGSEA come from the germline V gene. CDR3 length: 15 amino acids. The ends lost 6 bases at V and 3 bases at J; junction bases unmatched: 10. In this sample, this clonotype turned up many times. Its antigen is unidentified. Unique molecular identifiers tagged the TCRbeta library. One entry per CDR3 protein results from TCRdb running MiXCR on the PCR reads. The data hold roughly 670,000 distinct CDR3 sequences, with around 14% observed a single time. Sequencing used PBMCs, obtained before TCRalphabeta/CD19-depleted stem cell transplant. This clonotype was obtained from a girl aged 2 to 9 with congenital amegakaryocytic thrombocytopenia, due to receive a stem cell transplant. This chain joins TRBV29-1 and TRBJ1-1; 10 nucleotides agree with TRBD1. The CDR3 is CSVGVTGGADTEAFF. The CDR3 DNA reads TGCAGCGTGGGAGTGACAGGGGGCGCGGACACTGAAGCTTTCTTT.